The rows below give T cell receptor beta chains drawn from one sample of a study of blood T cell repertoires in COVID-19. This table comes from immunoSEQ multiplex PCR, and its TCRdb copy is limited to in-frame clones, with some not included. The profile shows almost 200,000 clones, roughly nine tenths of them singletons. Material: peripheral blood. These receptors originate from a woman between 65 and 79 years old with acute or convalescent COVID-19. The CDR3 runs from the conserved cysteine through the conserved F or W. A D gene is named only where the DNA matches it firmly. Where a row states a size, it is once, few, many or the class of an expanded clone; other rows omit it.

v_gene: TRBV4-1; j_gene: TRBJ1-3; d_gene: NA; abundance: NA; CDR3aa: CASSQGRGGPSGNTIYF; CDR3nt: TGCGCCAGCAGCCAAGGGAGGGGGGGCCCCTCTGGAAACACCATATATTTT
v_gene: TRBV28; j_gene: TRBJ1-2; d_gene: NA; abundance: NA; CDR3aa: CASSPGLGYGYTF; CDR3nt: TGTGCCAGCAGCCCGGGACTTGGCTATGGCTACACCTTC
v_gene: TRBV5-1; j_gene: TRBJ2-7; d_gene: TRBD1; abundance: few; CDR3aa: CASSYGTGVSSEQYF; CDR3nt: TGCGCCAGCAGCTATGGGACAGGGGTGTCCAGCGAGCAGTACTTC
v_gene: TRBV5-8; j_gene: TRBJ1-1; d_gene: TRBD1; abundance: NA; CDR3aa: CASSLQGAGTEAFF; CDR3nt: TGTGCCAGCAGCCTACAGGGGGCAGGGACTGAAGCTTTCTTT
v_gene: TRBV15; j_gene: TRBJ2-2; d_gene: TRBD2; abundance: NA; CDR3aa: CATSRASDSGRRAGELFF; CDR3nt: TGTGCCACCAGCAGAGCCAGTGATAGCGGGAGAAGAGCCGGGGAGCTGTTTTTT
v_gene: TRBV6-5; j_gene: TRBJ2-7; d_gene: TRBD1; abundance: NA; CDR3aa: CASSRRDRGRSEQYF; CDR3nt: TGTGCCAGCAGCCGTCGGGACAGGGGGCGATCCGAGCAGTACTTC
v_gene: TRBV19; j_gene: TRBJ2-3; d_gene: NA; abundance: NA; CDR3aa: CASSSSVSSDTQYF; CDR3nt: TGTGCCAGTAGTAGTTCGGTTTCTTCAGATACGCAGTATTTT
v_gene: TRBV18; j_gene: TRBJ2-7; d_gene: NA; abundance: NA; CDR3aa: CASSQLSGFEQYF; CDR3nt: TGTGCCAGCTCACAGCTTTCAGGATTCGAGCAGTACTTC
v_gene: TRBV5-5; j_gene: TRBJ1-5; d_gene: TRBD1; abundance: NA; CDR3aa: CASSLGGQARAQHF; CDR3nt: TGTGCCAGCAGCTTGGGAGGACAGGCCAGGGCCCAGCATTTT
v_gene: TRBV7-2; j_gene: TRBJ2-5; d_gene: TRBD2; abundance: once; CDR3aa: CASSYIEGGLVKEETQYF; CDR3nt: TGTGCCAGCAGTTATATCGAAGGGGGACTAGTTAAAGAAGAGACCCAGTACTTC
v_gene: TRBV9; j_gene: TRBJ1-3; d_gene: TRBD1; abundance: NA; CDR3aa: CASSVSQGAGNTIYF; CDR3nt: TGTGCCAGCAGCGTATCGCAGGGGGCCGGAAACACCATATATTTT
v_gene: TRBV11-3; j_gene: TRBJ2-2; d_gene: TRBD1; abundance: NA; CDR3aa: CASSWDRNTGELFF; CDR3nt: TGTGCCAGCAGCTGGGACAGGAACACCGGGGAGCTGTTTTTT
v_gene: TRBV23-1; j_gene: TRBJ2-3; d_gene: TRBD2; abundance: NA; CDR3aa: CASSPRTSGSTDTQYF; CDR3nt: TGCGCCAGCAGTCCGCGGACTAGCGGAAGCACAGATACGCAGTATTTT
v_gene: TRBV19; j_gene: TRBJ2-2; d_gene: TRBD1; abundance: NA; CDR3aa: CASSIWTGGGTGELFF; CDR3nt: TGTGCCAGTAGTATCTGGACAGGGGGCGGCACCGGGGAGCTGTTTTTT
v_gene: TRBV5-6; j_gene: TRBJ1-3; d_gene: NA; abundance: few; CDR3aa: CASSLQQGRNTIYF; CDR3nt: TGTGCCAGCAGCTTGCAACAGGGTAGAAACACCATATATTTT
v_gene: TRBV5-8; j_gene: TRBJ2-1; d_gene: NA; abundance: NA; CDR3aa: CASSLDPNEQFF; CDR3nt: TGTGCCAGCAGCTTGGATCCGAATGAGCAGTTCTTC
v_gene: TRBV27; j_gene: TRBJ1-2; d_gene: TRBD1; abundance: NA; CDR3aa: CASRGTGESYGYTF; CDR3nt: TGTGCCAGCAGGGGGACAGGGGAGAGCTATGGCTACACCTTC
v_gene: TRBV3-1/TRBV3-2; j_gene: TRBJ2-5; d_gene: TRBD2; abundance: NA; CDR3aa: CASSLLAGARETQYF; CDR3nt: TGTGCCAGCAGCCTCCTAGCGGGGGCGAGGGAGACCCAGTACTTC
v_gene: TRBV11-2; j_gene: TRBJ1-3; d_gene: NA; abundance: few; CDR3aa: CASSPAAGAGNTIYF; CDR3nt: TGTGCCAGCAGCCCTGCCGCGGGGGCTGGAAACACCATATATTTT
v_gene: TRBV2; j_gene: TRBJ2-5; d_gene: NA; abundance: NA; CDR3aa: CASRPGAGGRETQYF; CDR3nt: TGTGCCAGCAGGCCTGGGGCAGGGGGGAGAGAGACCCAGTACTTC
v_gene: TRBV20-1; j_gene: TRBJ2-7; d_gene: TRBD2; abundance: NA; CDR3aa: CSASLAGLYEQYF; CDR3nt: TGCAGTGCTAGTTTAGCGGGACTCTACGAGCAGTACTTC
v_gene: TRBV5-1; j_gene: TRBJ2-3; d_gene: NA; abundance: NA; CDR3aa: CASRGLSTDTQYF; CDR3nt: TGCGCCAGCAGGGGCCTTAGCACAGATACGCAGTATTTT
v_gene: TRBV10-2; j_gene: TRBJ1-2; d_gene: NA; abundance: NA; CDR3aa: CASSAQGSWGYTF; CDR3nt: TGCGCCAGCAGCGCCCAGGGGTCATGGGGCTACACCTTC
v_gene: TRBV2; j_gene: TRBJ1-2; d_gene: TRBD1; abundance: once; CDR3aa: CATGQGRGYTF; CDR3nt: TGTGCCACCGGACAGGGGCGAGGCTACACCTTC
v_gene: TRBV5-1; j_gene: TRBJ2-3; d_gene: TRBD2; abundance: few; CDR3aa: CASRGAGASTDTQYF; CDR3nt: TGCGCCAGCAGAGGGGCGGGAGCATCAACAGATACGCAGTATTTT
v_gene: TRBV7-2; j_gene: TRBJ2-7; d_gene: TRBD2; abundance: NA; CDR3aa: CASSSRLAGGFEQYF; CDR3nt: TGTGCCAGCAGCTCCCGACTAGCGGGAGGATTCGAGCAGTACTTC
v_gene: TRBV10-2; j_gene: TRBJ1-1; d_gene: TRBD1; abundance: NA; CDR3aa: CASRGTANTEAFF; CDR3nt: TGCGCCAGCAGGGGGACAGCGAACACTGAAGCTTTCTTT
v_gene: TRBV29-1; j_gene: TRBJ1-4; d_gene: TRBD1; abundance: NA; CDR3aa: CSATRQGVNEKLFF; CDR3nt: TGCAGCGCGACGAGACAGGGAGTCAATGAAAAACTGTTTTTT
v_gene: TRBV7-2; j_gene: TRBJ2-7; d_gene: TRBD1; abundance: NA; CDR3aa: CASSPNPTGASYEQYF; CDR3nt: TGTGCCAGCAGCCCGAACCCGACAGGGGCATCCTACGAGCAGTACTTC
v_gene: TRBV18; j_gene: TRBJ2-7; d_gene: NA; abundance: NA; CDR3aa: CASSSIVPYEQYF; CDR3nt: TGTGCCAGCTCAAGCATCGTCCCCTACGAGCAGTACTTC
v_gene: TRBV19; j_gene: TRBJ1-6; d_gene: TRBD1; abundance: NA; CDR3aa: CASSPGQNSPLHF; CDR3nt: TGTGCCAGTAGTCCGGGACAGAATTCACCCCTCCACTTT
v_gene: TRBV4-1; j_gene: TRBJ2-2; d_gene: TRBD2; abundance: NA; CDR3aa: CASKGTTNTGELFF; CDR3nt: TGCGCCAGCAAGGGGACTACGAACACCGGGGAGCTGTTTTTT
v_gene: TRBV28; j_gene: TRBJ2-2; d_gene: TRBD2; abundance: NA; CDR3aa: CASSFPRGTSSTGELFF; CDR3nt: TGTGCCAGCAGCTTTCCGCGGGGGACTAGCAGTACCGGGGAGCTGTTTTTT
v_gene: TRBV20-1; j_gene: TRBJ2-3; d_gene: NA; abundance: once; CDR3aa: CSARVSDTQYF; CDR3nt: TGCAGTGCCAGGGTTTCAGATACGCAGTATTTT
v_gene: TRBV6-5; j_gene: TRBJ1-1; d_gene: NA; abundance: NA; CDR3aa: CASLTHRDPNTEAFF; CDR3nt: TGTGCCAGCCTAACCCACAGGGATCCGAACACTGAAGCTTTCTTT
v_gene: TRBV5-6; j_gene: TRBJ1-5; d_gene: NA; abundance: NA; CDR3aa: CASSSTNSYLGPQHF; CDR3nt: TGTGCCAGCAGCTCCACTAACTCGTATTTAGGGCCCCAGCATTTT
v_gene: TRBV6-5; j_gene: TRBJ1-6; d_gene: NA; abundance: NA; CDR3aa: CASSSGQLNSPLHF; CDR3nt: TGTGCCAGCAGTTCCGGACAGCTCAATTCACCCCTCCACTTT
v_gene: TRBV14; j_gene: TRBJ1-1; d_gene: NA; abundance: once; CDR3aa: CASGDRFQNTEAFF; CDR3nt: TGTGCCAGCGGCGACAGATTCCAGAACACTGAAGCTTTCTTT
v_gene: TRBV2; j_gene: TRBJ2-5; d_gene: NA; abundance: NA; CDR3aa: CASRTGSTPQETQYF; CDR3nt: TGTGCCAGCAGAACGGGTTCGACTCCTCAAGAGACCCAGTACTTC
v_gene: TRBV3-1/TRBV3-2; j_gene: TRBJ2-2; d_gene: NA; abundance: NA; CDR3aa: CASRGRFELFF; CDR3nt: TGTGCCAGCAGGGGCCGCTTTGAGCTGTTTTTT
v_gene: TRBV5-6; j_gene: TRBJ1-2; d_gene: NA; abundance: NA; CDR3aa: CASSPGVNYGYTF; CDR3nt: TGTGCCAGCAGCCCGGGGGTTAACTATGGCTACACCTTC
v_gene: TRBV29-1; j_gene: TRBJ2-7; d_gene: TRBD1; abundance: NA; CDR3aa: CSAGDSDEQYF; CDR3nt: TGCAGCGCCGGGGACAGCGACGAGCAGTACTTC
v_gene: TRBV24-1; j_gene: TRBJ1-2; d_gene: NA; abundance: NA; CDR3aa: CATSDSHYGYTF; CDR3nt: TGTGCCACCAGTGACAGTCACTATGGCTACACCTTC
v_gene: TRBV7-2; j_gene: TRBJ2-7; d_gene: NA; abundance: few; CDR3aa: CASSPVRGTYEQYF; CDR3nt: TGTGCCAGCAGCCCCGTTCGGGGGACCTACGAGCAGTACTTC
v_gene: TRBV18; j_gene: TRBJ1-1; d_gene: TRBD1; abundance: NA; CDR3aa: CASSQLPSGGSGTEAFF; CDR3nt: TGTGCCAGCTCACAACTGCCCTCAGGGGGATCAGGCACTGAAGCTTTCTTT
v_gene: TRBV18; j_gene: TRBJ1-5; d_gene: NA; abundance: NA; CDR3aa: CASSPDSIQPQHF; CDR3nt: TGTGCCAGCTCACCGGACAGTATACAGCCCCAGCATTTT
v_gene: TRBV5-8; j_gene: TRBJ1-6; d_gene: NA; abundance: NA; CDR3aa: CASSKGRPGNSPLHF; CDR3nt: TGTGCCAGCAGCAAGGGTCGACCGGGGAATTCACCCCTCCACTTT
v_gene: TRBV13; j_gene: TRBJ1-1; d_gene: TRBD1; abundance: NA; CDR3aa: CASSPRDRGRMNTEAFF; CDR3nt: TGTGCCAGCAGCCCCCGGGACAGGGGGCGCATGAACACTGAAGCTTTCTTT
v_gene: TRBV11-2; j_gene: TRBJ2-1; d_gene: NA; abundance: once; CDR3aa: CASADNEQFF; CDR3nt: TGTGCCAGCGCGGACAATGAGCAGTTCTTC
v_gene: TRBV12-3/TRBV12-4; j_gene: TRBJ2-3; d_gene: NA; abundance: NA; CDR3aa: CASSFPNRDTQYF; CDR3nt: TGTGCCAGCAGTTTCCCAAATCGGGATACGCAGTATTTT
v_gene: TRBV5-5; j_gene: TRBJ1-1; d_gene: NA; abundance: NA; CDR3aa: CASSLAVTEAFF; CDR3nt: TGTGCCAGCAGCTTGGCGGTGACTGAAGCTTTCTTT
v_gene: TRBV6-5; j_gene: TRBJ2-3; d_gene: TRBD2; abundance: NA; CDR3aa: CASRFLAGGTDTQYF; CDR3nt: TGTGCCAGCAGGTTTCTAGCGGGAGGGACAGATACGCAGTATTTT
v_gene: TRBV6-6; j_gene: TRBJ2-2; d_gene: NA; abundance: NA; CDR3aa: CASRLGQNTGELFF; CDR3nt: TGTGCCAGCAGACTGGGACAGAACACCGGGGAGCTGTTTTTT
v_gene: TRBV7-2; j_gene: TRBJ1-1; d_gene: NA; abundance: NA; CDR3aa: CASSFSRSGREAFF; CDR3nt: TGTGCCAGCAGCTTCTCCCGGTCCGGTCGTGAAGCTTTCTTT
v_gene: TRBV28; j_gene: TRBJ2-1; d_gene: NA; abundance: NA; CDR3aa: CASGGGYNEQFF; CDR3nt: TGTGCCAGCGGAGGCGGGTACAATGAGCAGTTCTTC
v_gene: TRBV5-1; j_gene: TRBJ2-5; d_gene: NA; abundance: NA; CDR3aa: CASSSTRPQETQYF; CDR3nt: TGCGCCAGCAGTAGTACTAGACCCCAAGAGACCCAGTACTTC
v_gene: TRBV6-5; j_gene: TRBJ2-5; d_gene: NA; abundance: NA; CDR3aa: CASGRDWRKETQYF; CDR3nt: TGTGCCAGCGGCCGCGACTGGCGGAAAGAGACCCAGTACTTC
v_gene: TRBV7-2; j_gene: TRBJ2-2; d_gene: NA; abundance: once; CDR3aa: CASSPPRVNTGELFF; CDR3nt: TGTGCCAGCAGCCCTCCGAGGGTGAACACCGGGGAGCTGTTTTTT
v_gene: TRBV19; j_gene: TRBJ1-5; d_gene: NA; abundance: NA; CDR3aa: CASSEGHTNQPQHF; CDR3nt: TGTGCCAGTAGTGAAGGACACACGAATCAGCCCCAGCATTTT
v_gene: TRBV6-5; j_gene: TRBJ1-3; d_gene: NA; abundance: NA; CDR3aa: CASRQGDSTIYF; CDR3nt: TGTGCCAGCAGACAGGGAGATAGCACCATATATTTT